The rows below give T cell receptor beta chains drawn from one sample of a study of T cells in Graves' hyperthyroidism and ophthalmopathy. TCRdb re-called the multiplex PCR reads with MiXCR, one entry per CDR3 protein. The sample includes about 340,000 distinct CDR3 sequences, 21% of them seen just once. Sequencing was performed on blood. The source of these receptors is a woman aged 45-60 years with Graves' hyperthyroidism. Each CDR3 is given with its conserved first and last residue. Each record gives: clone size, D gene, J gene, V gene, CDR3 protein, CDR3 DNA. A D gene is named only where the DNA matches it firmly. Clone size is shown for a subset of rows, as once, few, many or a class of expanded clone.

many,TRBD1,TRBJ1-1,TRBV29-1,CSVEGGLGTGAFF,TGCAGCGTTGAAGGGGGCCTCGGGACAGGAGCTTTCTTT
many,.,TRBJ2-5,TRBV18,CASSPSRPVQETQYF,TGTGCCAGCTCACCATCTCGGCCCGTCCAAGAGACCCAGTACTTC
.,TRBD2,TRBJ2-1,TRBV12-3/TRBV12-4,CASTTGETSGSQFF,TGTGCCAGCACTACCGGAGAGACTAGCGGGTCTCAGTTCTTC
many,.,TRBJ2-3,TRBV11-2,CASNHGRATDTQYF,TGTGCCAGCAACCACGGAAGGGCCACAGATACGCAGTATTTT
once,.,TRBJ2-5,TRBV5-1,CASSLSRQTQETQYF,TGCGCCAGCAGCTTGTCCCGACAGACCCAAGAGACCCAGTACTTC
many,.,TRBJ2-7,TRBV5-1,CASSLEPRASYEQYF,TGCGCCAGCAGCTTGGAACCCAGGGCGAGCTACGAGCAGTACTTC
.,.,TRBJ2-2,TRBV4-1,CASSRAGTPGAGELFF,TGCGCCAGCAGCCGGGCAGGGACTCCAGGGGCCGGGGAGCTGTTTTTT
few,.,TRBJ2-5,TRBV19,CASSRPNLLGQETQYF,TGTGCCAGTAGTCGCCCGAACCTTCTAGGGCAAGAGACCCAGTACTTC
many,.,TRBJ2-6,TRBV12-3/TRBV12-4,CASSLAPGSSGANVLTF,TGTGCCAGCAGTTTAGCGCCTGGCAGCTCTGGGGCCAACGTCCTGACTTTC
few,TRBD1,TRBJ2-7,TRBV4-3,CASSQETGGGSYEQYF,TGCGCCAGCAGCCAAGAGACAGGGGGCGGCTCCTACGAGCAGTACTTC
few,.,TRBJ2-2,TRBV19,CASSIVSGDTGELFF,TGTGCCAGTAGTATAGTTTCAGGAGACACCGGGGAGCTGTTTTTT
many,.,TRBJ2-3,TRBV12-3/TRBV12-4,CATKGSSTDTQYF,TGTGCCACCAAGGGGTCTAGCACAGATACGCAGTATTTT
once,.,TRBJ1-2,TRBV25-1,CASSEGGPYGYTF,TGTGCCAGCAGTGAGGGGGGCCCCTATGGCTACACCTTC
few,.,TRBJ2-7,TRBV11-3,CASSSAGVQGYEQYF,TGTGCCAGCAGCTCCGCCGGGGTTCAGGGCTACGAGCAGTACTTC
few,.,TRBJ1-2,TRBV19,CASWEWDGYTF,TGTGCCAGCTGGGAGTGGGATGGCTACACCTTC
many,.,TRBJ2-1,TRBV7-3,CASSPSGLSSYNEQFF,TGTGCCAGCAGCCCCAGCGGCCTGAGCTCCTACAATGAGCAGTTCTTC
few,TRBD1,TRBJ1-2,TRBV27,CASKRTGGGDGYTF,TGTGCCAGCAAGAGAACAGGGGGCGGGGATGGCTACACCTTC
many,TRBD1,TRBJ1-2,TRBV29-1,CSVEDVDFRPDRSYGYTF,TGCAGCGTTGAAGACGTTGACTTCCGGCCGGACAGGAGCTATGGCTACACCTTC
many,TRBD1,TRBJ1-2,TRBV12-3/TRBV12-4,CASSPRTGDSDGYTF,TGTGCCAGCAGTCCACGGACAGGGGATTCGGATGGCTACACCTTC
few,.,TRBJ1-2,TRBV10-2,CASREGGYGYTF,TGCGCCAGCAGAGAAGGGGGCTATGGCTACACCTTC
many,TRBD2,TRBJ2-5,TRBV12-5,CASVTGGAGFKETQYF,TGTGCTAGTGTAACGGGGGGGGCAGGTTTTAAAGAGACCCAGTACTTC
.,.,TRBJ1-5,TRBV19,CASSLRHPSLSSNQPQHF,TGTGCCAGTAGTCTACGACATCCGTCGTTGAGTAGCAATCAGCCCCAGCATTTT
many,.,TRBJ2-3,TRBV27,CASTLISGGDTQYF,TGTGCCAGCACTCTAATATCAGGAGGGGATACGCAGTATTTT
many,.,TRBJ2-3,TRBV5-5,CASSVRLLRGTDTQYF,TGTGCCAGCAGCGTAAGACTTCTAAGAGGGACAGATACGCAGTATTTT
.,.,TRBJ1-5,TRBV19,CASSLRRSNQPQHF,TGTGCCAGTAGTCTCCGACGGAGCAATCAGCCCCAGCATTTT
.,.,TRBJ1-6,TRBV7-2,CASGPTPGTRGSPLHF,TGTGCCAGCGGCCCGACGCCGGGGACCAGGGGATCACCCCTCCACTTT
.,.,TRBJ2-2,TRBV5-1,CASSLYRGDTGELFF,TGCGCCAGCAGCTTGTATAGGGGCGACACCGGGGAGCTGTTTTTT